The 10 T cell receptor beta chains presented below share a single source sample, sequenced in a study of cytomegalovirus exposure and HLA in healthy donors. A multiplex PCR was run with 60 Vbeta primers and 13 Jbeta primers. Repertoires were generated with immunoSEQ multiplex PCR, while TCRdb's copy carries only in-frame clones and drops some. The data hold approximately 100,000 clones, with almost 75% observed a single time. Specimen: PBMCs. The receptors come from a man aged 35-49 years in good health and CMV-seronegative.

Turning to this clone: At one boundary the junction diverges from the germline segment, which might be a read error. The chain employs TRBV7-9 and TRBJ1-5, with TRBD1 matching over 9 bases. CDR1 is SEHNR, CDR2 FQNEAQ, per germline (reference sequence). CDR3 size: 17 residues. The CDR3 is CASSLARGQGDNQPQHF. The CDR3 DNA follows: TGTGCCAGCAGCCTAGCTCGGGGACAGGGAGATAATCAGCCCCAGCATTTT.

This rearrangement joins TRBV2 to TRBJ2-5, with 7 bases lining up with TRBD2. The CDR3 is 13 residues long. Germline CDR1 is SNHLY and CDR2 is FYNNEI. Losses at the gene ends were 6 bases for V and 5 bases for J; bases not matched to a gene: 6. CDR3 protein: CASSVLARETQYF. CDR3 sequence (DNA): TGTGCCAGCAGCGTACTAGCGCGTGAGACCCAGTACTTC.

The gene calls are TRBV7-2 and TRBJ2-7; D might be TRBD1 (6 bases). V was trimmed by 5 bases and J by 6 bases, leaving 8 bases between them. This CDR3 is 11 amino acids long. Per the germline V gene, CDR1 is SGHTA and CDR2 is FQGNSA. The CDR3 reads CASSPGVEQYF. In DNA form, the CDR3 reads TGTGCCAGCAGCCCAGGGGTCGAGCAGTACTTC.

The CDR3 here is CAISDPRLTEPYEQYF. Written as DNA, the CDR3 is TGTGCCATCAGTGACCCAAGACTGACGGAACCCTACGAGCAGTACTTC. The chain combines TRBV10-3 with TRBJ2-7; D not resolved. V was trimmed by 3 bases and J by 2 bases, leaving 17 bases between them. CDR1 is ENHRY and CDR2 is SYGVKD in the germline V gene. This CDR3 has 16 residues.

V usage is TRBV5-1 and J usage is TRBJ1-4; a possible D gene is TRBD1 (5 bases). V was shortened by 0 bases and J by 10 bases, with 13 bases between the two germline ends. Germline V gene lookup returns CDR1 SGHRS and CDR2 YFSETQ. The CDR3 is 14 residues long. The CDR3 coding sequence is TGCGCCAGCAGCTTGGACGGGGGAGGCAGAAAACTGTTTTTT. This translates into CASSLDGGGRKLFF.

The chain is built from TRBV9 and TRBJ2-3; 7 bases line up with TRBD2. The CDR3 is made up of 14 amino acids. V gave up 4 bases and J gave up 4 bases; unmatched junction bases: 6. CDR1 SGDLS and CDR2 YYNGEE come from the germline V gene. The CDR3 protein is CASSPAGWPDTQYF. The CDR3 DNA follows: TGTGCCAGCAGCCCAGCGGGGTGGCCAGATACGCAGTATTTT. The variable domain in full, with the rest retrieved from reference TRBV9 and TRBJ2-3, is DSGVTQTPKHLITATGQRVTLRCSPRSGDLSVYWYQQSLDQGLQFLIQYYNGEERAKGNILERFSAQQFPDLHSELNLSSLELGDSALYFCASSPAGWPDTQYFGPGTRLTVL.

The CDR3 sequence: CASSDSTSGGETQYF. CDR3 in DNA: TGTGCCAGCAGCGACTCGACTAGCGGGGGCGAGACCCAGTACTTC. V is TRBV7-8 and J is TRBJ2-5, with 12 bases identical to TRBD2. There are 15 residues in the CDR3. The J segment lost 5 bases and the V segment lost 5 bases, leaving 6 bases of the junction unmatched. The V gene's germline CDR1 is SGHVS and CDR2 FQNEAQ.

The J gene is TRBJ2-2, the V gene TRBV29-1, with D tentatively TRBD2 (6 bases). This CDR3 has 13 residues. V lost 2 bases and J 9 bases, leaving 13 bases between the germline ends. From germline, CDR1 is SQVTM and CDR2 ANQGSEA. The CDR3 sequence is CSVEKGLHRELFF. The CDR3 DNA is TGCAGCGTTGAAAAGGGACTCCATCGGGAGCTGTTTTTT.

This clone was observed a few times. The chain employs TRBV6-1 and TRBJ2-3, with D hard to call. Germline loops: CDR1 MNHNS, CDR2 SASEGT. V was cut by 1 base and J by 0 bases, with 8 bases left in between. The CDR3 is made up of 15 amino acids. The CDR3 here is CASSEEIASTDTQYF. In DNA, the CDR3 is TGTGCCAGCAGTGAAGAAATAGCTAGCACAGATACGCAGTATTTT.

This chain uses TRBV27 with TRBJ1-4; 7 nucleotides match TRBD1. The V segment lost 8 bases and the J segment 8 bases; nucleotides outside the gene matches: 14. Per the germline V gene, CDR1 is MNHEY and CDR2 is SMNVEV (reference sequence). CDR3 size: 15 residues. The CDR3, as DNA: TGTGCCAGCGGACCCCACGACAGGGACGGGGAAAAACTGTTTTTT. Translating it yields CASGPHDRDGEKLFF.